This TCR beta chain was captured by sequencing in a study of cytomegalovirus exposure and HLA in healthy donors (TCRdb year 2017). For context, the study as a whole: According to an earlier analysis of 550 to 700 of the donors, some 180 million T cells yielded 120 million or so unique TCR beta sequences and approximately 300 Gb of sequence data. A separate validation cohort of approximately 130 different subjects was used in addition to the roughly 700-subject first cohort. Five DR-DQ haplotypes were treated as single units for association and clustering because of strong linkage in the cohort. The genetic ancestry cluster associated with self-reported Caucasian donors included roughly 84% of the roughly 400 genotyped donors. The study was designed to test whether signatures of past pathogen exposure could be identified by cataloging public T cell receptors. Donor age, sex, ethnicity and CMV serostatus were compiled alongside the repertoire data. In a later genetic analysis, genome-wide SNP genotypes for about 65% of the roughly 700 donors were used, and that subset was treated as a discovery cohort. Typing coverage differed by locus: A, B, C, DRB1 and DQB1 were typed in roughly 620-630 donors, DQA1 in 522, DPA1 in 600 to 610, and DPB1 in approximately 450. An early release that covered fewer than 800 HLA-typed donors contained approximately 290 gigabases of sequencing data and about 93 million unique TCR sequences. All discovery cohort repertoires had been generated using a single sequencing platform. An earlier analysis of 587 of the donors applied high-throughput TCR beta sequencing to assess whether each TCR beta V gene segment acted as functional or pseudogenic. The study combined high-throughput TCR immunosequencing, statistical association of individual TCRs with disease status, and machine learning to predict cytomegalovirus infection status. Among 398 genotyped donors of the cohort, an average of about 240,000 unique TCR beta nucleotide sequences were sequenced per donor, around 18% of them non-productive. Rather than using new phenotypic data, the later analysis identified candidate immune exposures from TCR beta sequences and from how often those sequences occurred across donors. Using immunosequencing, the study profiled T cell repertoires from roughly 650 subjects and related those repertoires to cytomegalovirus serostatus. HLA typing covered class I and class II loci at four-digit resolution. In a later analysis, previously published TCR beta repertoires from 550 to 700 donors were re-analyzed and high-resolution HLA genotyping was added so that TCR occurrence patterns could be studied.

Trimming leaves V shorter by 5 bases and J shorter by 1 base, with the junction holding 2 bases beyond the gene matches. Based on the germline V gene, the CDR1 and CDR2 sequences are SNHLY and FYNNEI. Its CDR3 holds 15 amino acids, cysteine through phenylalanine. Left in the record is the CDR3 DNA by itself, 45 bases read in frame from the first base. In total, roughly 670 healthy bone marrow donors made up the cohort. Cohort members were all nominally healthy when sampled, although unrecorded immune exposures were likely present. The donor was CMV seropositive and was included in the group of almost 300 seropositive cohort members. A peripheral blood sample was provided by each donor, and peripheral blood mononuclear cells were used for TCR beta sequencing. The Qiagen DNeasy Blood Extraction Kit was used to extract genomic DNA from the blood cell samples. Library construction relied on the immunoSEQ multiplex PCR assay. A mixture of 60 forward primers for TCR Vbeta segments and 13 reverse primers for TCR Jbeta segments was used in the multiplex PCR. Amplification of the CDR3 region of rearranged TCR beta genes was performed with a multiplex PCR assay on genomic DNA. Amplified TCR beta libraries were sequenced as 87-base-pair reads on the Illumina HiSeq System. As for how the authors treated the data: Across the 666 repertoires, a later analysis counted roughly 84 million unique TCR beta chains, around 11 million of which were shared by at least two donors. To remove PCR and sequencing errors, raw reads were error-corrected and collapsed into unique sequences using a nearest-neighbor algorithm that merged closely related sequences. To assign V, D and J gene segments, CDR3 sequences were aligned to IMGT reference sequences. For a sequence to be retained, a match of at least six nucleotides to both a V gene segment and a J gene segment was required. Rearrangements were classified as productive when the CDR3 lacked stop codons and remained in frame with V and J, and all other rearrangements were classified as non-productive. Following IMGT convention, CDR3 was defined as the stretch from the second conserved V-encoded cysteine up to the conserved J-encoded phenylalanine. Sequences without an unambiguous match to a single V gene segment were excluded from the earlier analysis of 500 to 700 of the donors. In an earlier analysis of 587 of the donors, a V segment was called functional when productive rearrangements were above 56.7%, and segregating when the standard deviation between donors exceeded 5%. A statistical classification framework was developed to diagnose cytomegalovirus status using the catalog of TCR beta chain sequences. A later analysis assigned V and J genes by comparing TCR nucleotide sequences with IMGT/GENE-DB human TR gene sequences. Using the TCRdist pipeline, a later analysis assigned CDR3 sequences along with most-parsimonious VDJ recombination scenarios. In a later analysis, every TCR beta chain was defined by the combination of its CDR3 amino acid sequence and its V-gene family, and reads without a unique V-gene family were dropped. In a later analysis, some 600 highly shared, low-generation-probability nucleotide sequences were removed to address suspected cross-contamination and a sequencing artifact. For each public chain, a later analysis derived a clonal expansion index from normalized ranks of inferred template counts within each repertoire. In a later analysis, generation probabilities were computed using a VDJ recombination model fitted to out-of-frame rearrangements, and the results were checked against IGoR. In a later analysis, hypergeometric tests were used to score TCR-TCR, TCR-HLA and TCR-CMV co-occurrence, with a repertoire-size bias correction applied to TCR pairs. A later analysis estimated false discovery rates by permuting HLA or CMV assignments 20 times. In a later analysis, co-occurring TCRs were grouped using DBSCAN, with TCRdist sequence similarity added in when clustering inside HLA-allele-positive subsets. Repertoires with fewer than 30,000 or more than 120,000 public chains, plus five repertoires with anomalous nucleotide sharing, were excluded from co-occurrence clustering. TCRdb re-hosts the immuneACCESS table, in-frame sequences only. Its copies lack some clones; in the studies checked, an unresolved V gene accounts for under half of them, and the cause for the rest is not known. V, J and clone size are those of that table, while D and trimming were read from the DNA. The sample table shows 150,000 to 200,000 clones, and about 80% are seen once. The biggest ten clones account for roughly 5.8% of the sample.

Findings and caveats that apply to the study as a whole: Strong co-occurrence of HLA alleles, especially DR and DQ, made assigning TCR associations to individual alleles difficult. In vitro tests confirmed that three of the cytomegalovirus-associated TCR beta chains recognize cytomegalovirus antigens. The 87-base-pair reads could not distinguish some IMGT-functional V segments, including TRBV6-2 and TRBV6-3, so those segments were excluded. Most TCR sequences were observed very rarely across donors, whereas some public TCRs were present in many individuals. In a later genetic analysis, a missense DCLRE1C variant was associated with V-gene and J-gene trimming of TCR beta chains, and the association was replicated in an independent cohort. In both the original and validation cohorts, the classifier was reported to diagnose cytomegalovirus status with high specificity and sensitivity. A further reported finding was that TCR beta sequences accurately predicted the HLA-A and HLA-B alleles for most subjects in the first cohort. In a later analysis, TCR association rates were found to vary across HLA loci, with the most associated TCRs seen for DRB1 alleles and the fewest for HLA-C alleles. Roughly uniform sequencing depth across donors was assumed in presence/absence analyses, although this assumption may not hold. In a later analysis, HLA-associated TCR beta chains showed more clonal expansion and lower generation probabilities than non-associated chains that were equally common. Only TCR beta chains were sequenced in this cohort, and the absence of alpha or paired-chain data limited detectable features. According to a later analysis, parvovirus B19, influenza, CMV and Epstein-Barr virus appeared linked to several top co-occurrence clusters. The authors suggested that the approach could potentially be generalized to other disease states and immunological phenotypes. In a later analysis, most CMV-associated TCR beta chains were found to appear HLA-restricted, with HLA associations seemingly driven largely by CMV exposure. In a later genetic analysis, fewer N-insertions in productive TCRs were reported among donors in an Asian-associated ancestry cluster than the roughly 700-donor mean. Because HLA typing was unavailable for some donors at each locus, only the typed subset was used in association tests. Some 15 rarely observed V segments, including chromosome 9 orphons, were excluded from the earlier analysis of about 610 of the donors because counts were too low. Broadly in line with IMGT annotations, most TCR beta V segments showed up in productive rearrangements about 87% or about 30% of the time in an earlier analysis of about 500 of the donors. In the study, around 150 TCR beta chains were listed as associated with cytomegalovirus. A later analysis associated 15,000 or so TCR beta sequences with specific HLA alleles at a false discovery rate of 0.05. Linkage disequilibrium might explain the correlated functional status among segregating V segments, but an unknown experimental factor could not be excluded. CMV serostatus was the only immune exposure information available for the cohort. A cluster of highly shared sequence variants was judged likely to represent a technical artifact of the sequencing pipeline.

In this sample, this clone turned up a few times. The antigen it recognizes is unknown. One base away there is no much larger clone; base qualities are not given. The sequence derives from a man aged 35-49 years in good health and CMV-seropositive. The sequencing sample was made of PBMCs. The sequence joins TRBV2 to TRBJ2-1, with TRBD2 matching 10 junction bases. The DNA is TGTGCCAGCAGTCTTAGCGGGAGGTCCTACAATGAGCAGTTCTTC. This encodes CASSLSGRSYNEQFF.